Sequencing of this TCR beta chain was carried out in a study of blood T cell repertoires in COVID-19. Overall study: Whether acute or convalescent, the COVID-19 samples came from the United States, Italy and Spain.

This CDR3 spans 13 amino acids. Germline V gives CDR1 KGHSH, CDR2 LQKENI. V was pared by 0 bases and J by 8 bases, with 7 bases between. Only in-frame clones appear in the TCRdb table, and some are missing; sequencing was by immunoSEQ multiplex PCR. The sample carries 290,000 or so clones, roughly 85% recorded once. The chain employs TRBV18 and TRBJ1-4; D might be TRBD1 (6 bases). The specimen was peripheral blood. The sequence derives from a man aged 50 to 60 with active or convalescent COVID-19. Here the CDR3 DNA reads TGTGCCAGCTCACCACCCCAGGGGGAAAAACTGTTTTTT. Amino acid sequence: CASSPPQGEKLFF.